The rows below give T cell receptor beta chains drawn from one sample of a study of blood T cell repertoires in COVID-19. Only in-frame clones appear in the TCRdb table, and some are missing; sequencing was by immunoSEQ multiplex PCR. The sample records about 170,000 clones, roughly 86% being singletons. The specimen sequenced was peripheral blood. These receptors were obtained from a woman at least 80 years old with COVID-19, enrolled during active disease. Both conserved end residues are part of each CDR3. A D gene is named only where the DNA matches it firmly. A row's size may be missing; if present it is once, few, many or a size class.

v_gene: TRBV7-2
d_gene: .
j_gene: TRBJ1-6
abundance: few
len: 16
CDR3nt: TGTGCCAGCAGCGCCCAGAGGGGAGGGAATAATTCACCCCTCCACTTT
CDR3aa: CASSAQRGGNNSPLHF

v_gene: TRBV28
d_gene: .
j_gene: TRBJ1-1
abundance: .
len: 14
CDR3nt: TGTGCCAGCAGATCGGGACTTCTGAACACTGAAGCTTTCTTT
CDR3aa: CASRSGLLNTEAFF

v_gene: TRBV19
d_gene: TRBD2
j_gene: TRBJ2-3
abundance: once
len: 15
CDR3nt: TGTGCCAGTGGCTTAGCGGGATTTAACACAGATACGCAGTATTTT
CDR3aa: CASGLAGFNTDTQYF

v_gene: TRBV19
d_gene: .
j_gene: TRBJ2-7
abundance: .
len: 15
CDR3nt: TGTGCCAGTAGTATAGGACCCGGGATCCCCTACGAGCAGTACTTC
CDR3aa: CASSIGPGIPYEQYF

v_gene: TRBV7-2
d_gene: TRBD1
j_gene: TRBJ1-5
abundance: few
len: 15
CDR3nt: TGTGCCAGCAGATCCGGGACAGGGGTCGATCAGCCCCAGCATTTT
CDR3aa: CASRSGTGVDQPQHF

v_gene: TRBV7-8
d_gene: TRBD1
j_gene: TRBJ1-4
abundance: .
len: 17
CDR3nt: TGTGCCAGCAGTCCCGACCGGGACAGGGGGCTGAATGAAAAACTGTTTTTT
CDR3aa: CASSPDRDRGLNEKLFF

v_gene: TRBV4-2
d_gene: TRBD1
j_gene: TRBJ1-4
abundance: .
len: 15
CDR3nt: TGTGCCAGCAGCCCACCGGGACAGATTAATGAAAAACTGTTTTTT
CDR3aa: CASSPPGQINEKLFF

v_gene: TRBV24-1
d_gene: TRBD1
j_gene: TRBJ2-2
abundance: .
len: 18
CDR3nt: TGTGCCACCAGTGATTCCATTACGGGACAGGCATCGTTCGGGGAGCTGTTTTTT
CDR3aa: CATSDSITGQASFGELFF

v_gene: TRBV2
d_gene: .
j_gene: TRBJ2-7
abundance: .
len: 12
CDR3nt: TGTGCCAGCAGTGAACTATCCTACGAGCAGTACTTC
CDR3aa: CASSELSYEQYF

v_gene: TRBV18
d_gene: TRBD2
j_gene: TRBJ2-5
abundance: .
len: 16
CDR3nt: TGTGCCAGCTCACCGACCCCGGGAGGGCGACAAGAGACCCAGTACTTC
CDR3aa: CASSPTPGGRQETQYF

v_gene: TRBV28
d_gene: TRBD1
j_gene: TRBJ1-2
abundance: .
len: 14
CDR3nt: TGTGCCAGCAGTTTACCTACAGGGGGAGAGGGCTACACCTTC
CDR3aa: CASSLPTGGEGYTF

v_gene: TRBV28
d_gene: TRBD1
j_gene: TRBJ2-4
abundance: .
len: 14
CDR3nt: TGTGCCAGCAGTTCGGGACAGACCAAAAACATTCAGTACTTC
CDR3aa: CASSSGQTKNIQYF

v_gene: TRBV2
d_gene: TRBD2
j_gene: TRBJ2-6
abundance: .
len: 19
CDR3nt: TGTGCCAGCAGCTTCCTAGCGGGAGTAACAACTTCGGGGGCCAACGTCCTGACTTTC
CDR3aa: CASSFLAGVTTSGANVLTF

v_gene: TRBV28
d_gene: .
j_gene: TRBJ2-5
abundance: once
len: 14
CDR3nt: TGTGCCAGCAGTACATACAGGGTTGGGGAGACCCAGTACTTC
CDR3aa: CASSTYRVGETQYF

v_gene: TRBV7-9
d_gene: .
j_gene: TRBJ2-7
abundance: .
len: 13
CDR3nt: TGTGCCAGCAGCTTTGCGGGGTCGGGAGAGCAGTACTTC
CDR3aa: CASSFAGSGEQYF

v_gene: TRBV3-1/TRBV3-2
d_gene: TRBD2
j_gene: TRBJ2-2
abundance: .
len: 19
CDR3nt: TGTGCCAGCAGCCAAGAGTGTTTAGCGGGAGGGGAAAACACCGGGGAGCTGTTTTTT
CDR3aa: CASSQECLAGGENTGELFF

v_gene: TRBV9
d_gene: TRBD2
j_gene: TRBJ2-3
abundance: .
len: 16
CDR3nt: TGTGCCAGCAGCGCTACCCCTCGGGGGGAATGGGATACGCAGTATTTT
CDR3aa: CASSATPRGEWDTQYF

v_gene: TRBV7-9
d_gene: TRBD1
j_gene: TRBJ2-7
abundance: .
len: 14
CDR3nt: TGTGCCAGCAGCCTCGGGACAGATCTCTACGAGCAGTACTTC
CDR3aa: CASSLGTDLYEQYF

v_gene: TRBV11-2
d_gene: .
j_gene: TRBJ2-7
abundance: .
len: 14
CDR3nt: TGTGCCAGCAGCTTAGGGCAGGGTTCGAGCGAGCAGTACTTC
CDR3aa: CASSLGQGSSEQYF

v_gene: TRBV28
d_gene: TRBD2
j_gene: TRBJ2-7
abundance: .
len: 16
CDR3nt: TGTGCCAGCAGGAACTCACCGGGACTAGCGGCCTACGAGCAGTACTTC
CDR3aa: CASRNSPGLAAYEQYF

v_gene: TRBV6-5
d_gene: .
j_gene: TRBJ1-2
abundance: .
len: 14
CDR3nt: TGTGCCAGCAGTTCAGACAGTCCTAACTATGGCTACACCTTC
CDR3aa: CASSSDSPNYGYTF

v_gene: TRBV28
d_gene: TRBD1
j_gene: TRBJ2-6
abundance: .
len: 16
CDR3nt: TGTGCCAGCAGTCACCGACAGGGAACTGGGGCCAACGTCCTGACTTTC
CDR3aa: CASSHRQGTGANVLTF

v_gene: TRBV29-1
d_gene: .
j_gene: TRBJ1-2
abundance: .
len: 13
CDR3nt: TGCAGCTTTGGCAGGGATCTAACGCGGGGCTACACCTTC
CDR3aa: CSFGRDLTRGYTF

v_gene: TRBV14
d_gene: TRBD1
j_gene: TRBJ2-7
abundance: .
len: 15
CDR3nt: TGTGCCAGCAGCCAAGCCCTCGGGACAGTCCGAGAGATGTACTTC
CDR3aa: CASSQALGTVREMYF

v_gene: TRBV7-6
d_gene: .
j_gene: TRBJ2-3
abundance: few
len: 15
CDR3nt: TGTGCCAGCAGTCCGACAGGTCTTGGCACAGATACGCAGTATTTT
CDR3aa: CASSPTGLGTDTQYF

v_gene: TRBV4-1
d_gene: .
j_gene: TRBJ1-1
abundance: .
len: 14
CDR3nt: TGCGCCAGCAGCCAAGTAGGTGTACAGGTTGAAGCTTTCTTT
CDR3aa: CASSQVGVQVEAFF

v_gene: TRBV3-1/TRBV3-2
d_gene: .
j_gene: TRBJ2-1
abundance: .
len: 13
CDR3nt: TGTGCCAGCAGCCAAGGCAGCTACAATGAGCAGTTCTTC
CDR3aa: CASSQGSYNEQFF

v_gene: TRBV6-6
d_gene: TRBD1
j_gene: TRBJ1-1
abundance: .
len: 15
CDR3nt: TGTGCCAGCAGTCCGGGACAGGGAACGCTGGCTGAAGCTTTCTTT
CDR3aa: CASSPGQGTLAEAFF

v_gene: TRBV7-3
d_gene: .
j_gene: TRBJ2-7
abundance: .
len: 15
CDR3nt: TGTGCCAGCAGCCCCGTAGGGGGGGCTATGGACGAGCAGTACTTC
CDR3aa: CASSPVGGAMDEQYF

v_gene: TRBV16
d_gene: .
j_gene: TRBJ2-5
abundance: .
len: 14
CDR3nt: TGTGCCAGCAGCCAGAGGCCGGGGCAAGAGACCCAGTACTTC
CDR3aa: CASSQRPGQETQYF

v_gene: TRBV11-2
d_gene: .
j_gene: TRBJ2-7
abundance: .
len: 12
CDR3nt: TGTGCCAGCAGCTTGGAAACGGGCGAGCAGTACTTC
CDR3aa: CASSLETGEQYF

v_gene: TRBV28
d_gene: .
j_gene: TRBJ1-5
abundance: .
len: 14
CDR3nt: TGTGCCAGCAGTCCCGGGGGGAGCGGACAGCCCCAGCATTTT
CDR3aa: CASSPGGSGQPQHF

v_gene: TRBV25-1
d_gene: TRBD1
j_gene: TRBJ1-1
abundance: .
len: 18
CDR3nt: TGTGCCAGCAGTAAACCCGGGACAGGGGTTCTTATGAACACTGAAGCTTTCTTT
CDR3aa: CASSKPGTGVLMNTEAFF

v_gene: TRBV29-1
d_gene: .
j_gene: TRBJ2-6
abundance: .
len: 14
CDR3nt: TGCAGCGTTGGGAACTCGGGGGGGGCCAACGTCCTGACTTTC
CDR3aa: CSVGNSGGANVLTF

v_gene: TRBV5-1
d_gene: TRBD1
j_gene: TRBJ1-1
abundance: once
len: 15
CDR3nt: TGCGCCAGCAGCTGGGGACAGGCCAAGGACACTGAAGCTTTCTTT
CDR3aa: CASSWGQAKDTEAFF

v_gene: TRBV5-3
d_gene: TRBD1
j_gene: TRBJ1-5
abundance: .
len: 21
CDR3nt: TGTGCCAGAAGCTTGGGGTGGGGGGACAGGAACCAATCCAATAGCAATCAGCCCCAGCATTTT
CDR3aa: CARSLGWGDRNQSNSNQPQHF

v_gene: TRBV2
d_gene: .
j_gene: TRBJ1-1
abundance: .
len: 14
CDR3nt: TGTGCCAGCAGCAGACAGGTGATGAACACTGAAGCTTTCTTT
CDR3aa: CASSRQVMNTEAFF

v_gene: TRBV27
d_gene: .
j_gene: TRBJ1-2
abundance: .
len: 14
CDR3nt: TGTGCCAGCAGTTTAATACCCAGGGCAGGTGGCTACACCTTC
CDR3aa: CASSLIPRAGGYTF

v_gene: TRBV19
d_gene: .
j_gene: TRBJ1-1
abundance: few
len: 12
CDR3nt: TGTGCCAGTAGTATAAGGGGGGGTGAAGCTTTCTTT
CDR3aa: CASSIRGGEAFF

v_gene: TRBV12-3/TRBV12-4
d_gene: .
j_gene: TRBJ1-5
abundance: few
len: 13
CDR3nt: TGTGCCAGCAGTATTACGACAGATCAGCCCCAGCATTTT
CDR3aa: CASSITTDQPQHF

v_gene: TRBV27
d_gene: .
j_gene: TRBJ2-3
abundance: .
len: 13
CDR3nt: TGTGCCAGCAGTAGTAGCGTGGGAGGTACGCAGTATTTT
CDR3aa: CASSSSVGGTQYF

v_gene: TRBV7-9
d_gene: TRBD1
j_gene: TRBJ1-3
abundance: .
len: 15
CDR3nt: TGTGCCAGCAGCTTAGATGGGACAGGGGTCCACACCATATATTTT
CDR3aa: CASSLDGTGVHTIYF

v_gene: TRBV7-2
d_gene: .
j_gene: TRBJ2-1
abundance: .
len: 13
CDR3nt: TGTGCCAGCAGCTTAACCCCGGGCAATGAGCAGTTCTTC
CDR3aa: CASSLTPGNEQFF

v_gene: TRBV28
d_gene: TRBD1
j_gene: TRBJ1-6
abundance: .
len: 15
CDR3nt: TGTGCCAGCATCAAGACCGGGACAGGAGGATCACCCCTCCACTTT
CDR3aa: CASIKTGTGGSPLHF

v_gene: TRBV6-6
d_gene: TRBD1
j_gene: TRBJ1-1
abundance: .
len: 13
CDR3nt: TGTGCCAGCAGCCAACAGGGGGAGCCTGAAGCTTTCTTT
CDR3aa: CASSQQGEPEAFF

v_gene: TRBV9
d_gene: TRBD2
j_gene: TRBJ2-2
abundance: .
len: 16
CDR3nt: TGTGCCAGCAGCGTGGGGACTAGAGTTCCCCTTGGGGAGCTGTTTTTT
CDR3aa: CASSVGTRVPLGELFF

v_gene: TRBV7-2
d_gene: TRBD1
j_gene: TRBJ1-3
abundance: .
len: 15
CDR3nt: TGTGCCAGCAGCGCCGTGACAGGGTCCGGAAACACCATATATTTT
CDR3aa: CASSAVTGSGNTIYF

v_gene: TRBV18
d_gene: .
j_gene: TRBJ1-6
abundance: .
len: 14
CDR3nt: TGTGCCAGCTCGGAGACGGACAGTAATTCACCCCTCCACTTT
CDR3aa: CASSETDSNSPLHF

v_gene: TRBV20-1
d_gene: .
j_gene: TRBJ2-3
abundance: once
len: 15
CDR3nt: TGCAGTGCTAGTCCCCCGGGGGATCCCACAGATACGCAGTATTTT
CDR3aa: CSASPPGDPTDTQYF

v_gene: TRBV18
d_gene: TRBD2
j_gene: TRBJ2-2
abundance: .
len: 15
CDR3nt: TGTGCCAGCTCACCGAGCGCGGGAGCGTTCGGGGAGCTGTTTTTT
CDR3aa: CASSPSAGAFGELFF

v_gene: TRBV27
d_gene: .
j_gene: TRBJ1-6
abundance: .
len: 17
CDR3nt: TGTGCCAGCAGTTTATTCCCTGGGGGCGAGTATAATTCACCCCTCCACTTT
CDR3aa: CASSLFPGGEYNSPLHF

v_gene: TRBV27
d_gene: TRBD1
j_gene: TRBJ1-2
abundance: .
len: 13
CDR3nt: TGTGCCAGCAGTTACAGGGGAGACTATGGCTACACCTTC
CDR3aa: CASSYRGDYGYTF

v_gene: TRBV6-5
d_gene: .
j_gene: TRBJ1-1
abundance: .
len: 12
CDR3nt: TGTGCCAGTGCTACGGGTGACACTGAAGCTTTCTTT
CDR3aa: CASATGDTEAFF

v_gene: TRBV6-5
d_gene: TRBD2
j_gene: TRBJ2-3
abundance: .
len: 15
CDR3nt: TGTGCCAGCAGTAGACTAGCGGGAGATCCAGATACGCAGTATTTT
CDR3aa: CASSRLAGDPDTQYF

v_gene: TRBV10-3
d_gene: .
j_gene: TRBJ2-2
abundance: .
len: 15
CDR3nt: TGTGCCATCAGTGAGGTGGCTCTTGGCACCGGGGAGCTGTTTTTT
CDR3aa: CAISEVALGTGELFF

v_gene: TRBV5-1
d_gene: TRBD1
j_gene: TRBJ1-4
abundance: .
len: 17
CDR3nt: TGCGCCAGCAGCTTGGCCTTTGGGACAGGGCGGAATGAAAAACTGTTTTTT
CDR3aa: CASSLAFGTGRNEKLFF

v_gene: TRBV28
d_gene: TRBD1
j_gene: TRBJ2-7
abundance: few
len: 15
CDR3nt: TGTGCCACCTCAGTTGGGGGACAGGGGATGTACGAGCAGTACTTC
CDR3aa: CATSVGGQGMYEQYF

v_gene: TRBV28
d_gene: .
j_gene: TRBJ1-1
abundance: .
len: 15
CDR3nt: TGTGCCAGCAGTTTAACACTTGGCGGGGGCCTTGAAGCTTTCTTT
CDR3aa: CASSLTLGGGLEAFF

v_gene: TRBV28
d_gene: .
j_gene: TRBJ1-1
abundance: .
len: 15
CDR3nt: TGTGCCTCCAGGGAGTTCAGGGGAATCTACACTGAAGCTTTCTTT
CDR3aa: CASREFRGIYTEAFF